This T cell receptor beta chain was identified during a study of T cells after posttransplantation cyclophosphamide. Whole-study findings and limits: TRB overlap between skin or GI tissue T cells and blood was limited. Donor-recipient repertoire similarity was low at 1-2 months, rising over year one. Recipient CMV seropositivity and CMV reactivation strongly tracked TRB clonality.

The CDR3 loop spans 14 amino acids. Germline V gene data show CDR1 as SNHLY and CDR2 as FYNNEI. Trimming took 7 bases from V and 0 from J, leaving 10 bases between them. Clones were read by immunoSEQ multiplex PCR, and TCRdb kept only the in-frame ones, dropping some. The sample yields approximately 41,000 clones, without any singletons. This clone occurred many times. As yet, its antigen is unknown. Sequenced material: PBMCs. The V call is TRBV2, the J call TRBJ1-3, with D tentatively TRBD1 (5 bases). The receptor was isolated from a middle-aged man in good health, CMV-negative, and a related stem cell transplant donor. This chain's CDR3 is CASKGPTSGNTIYF. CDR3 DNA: TGTGCCAGCAAGGGGCCGACCTCTGGAAACACCATATATTTT.